This T cell receptor beta chain was captured by sequencing in a study of Graves' ophthalmopathy and Graves' hyperthyroidism. Study observations and caveats: Distinction of ophthalmopathy from stable hyperthyroidism by a 13-signature model reached roughly 87% sensitivity and 81.08% specificity. Among thyroid clonotypes expanded above 0.001 frequency, most also appeared in blood.

Beta-chain TCR CDR3 regions were amplified from RNA transcripts. The first-round RT-PCR employed HTBI primers together with the Qiagen OneStep RT-PCR kit. A multiplex PCR was then performed as the second round. MiXCR, run by TCRdb on the multiplex PCR reads, gives a single entry per CDR3 protein. The sample comprises around 590,000 distinct CDR3 sequences, approximately 35% of which are singletons, and 3.5% to 4.5% rests with the top ten. Other autoimmune disease, uncontrolled infection, pregnancy and lactation led to exclusion. Germline V gene data show CDR1 as DFQATT and CDR2 as SNEGSKA (reference sequence). CDR3 length equals 14 residues. As for this clonotype: Its antigen is not identified.

The sequencing input was peripheral blood or thyroid tissue (not recorded which). The chain has TRBV20-1 and TRBJ2-5, with 7 positions matching TRBD2. The tail of the sequence fits TRBJ2-1 better, so the J call may be wrong. The origin of this receptor is an adult man with Graves' hyperthyroidism. CDR3 residues: CSASGRWSYNEQFF. CDR3 coding DNA: TGCAGTGCTAGCGGGAGGTGGTCCTACAATGAGCAGTTCTTC.